These 14 T cell receptor beta chains were all obtained from the same sample, sequenced in a study of blood T cell repertoires in COVID-19. Repertoires were generated with immunoSEQ multiplex PCR, while TCRdb's copy carries only in-frame clones and drops some. The repertoire holds over 90,000 clones, with 75% to 90% as singletons. Sequencing was performed on peripheral blood. All receptors come from an older man with acute or convalescent COVID-19.

The chain has TRBV19 and TRBJ2-4; 7 bases map to TRBD2. The CDR3 extends over 16 amino acids. Trimming at V came to 3 bases and at J to 8 bases, leaving 13 bases not matched to a gene. Germline assignment: CDR1 LNHDA and CDR2 SQIVND (reference sequence). The CDR3 DNA follows: TGTGCCAGTAGTATTAGGCGGGAGAACCCCGGACACATTCAGTACTTC. Its protein product is CASSIRRENPGHIQYF.

The rearrangement uses TRBV29-1 and TRBJ2-2; D is uncertain. The germline CDR1 and CDR2 sequences are SQVTM and ANQGSEA. V lost 5 bases and J 0 bases, leaving 4 bases between the germline ends. The CDR3 has 12 residues. The DNA of the CDR3 is TGCAGCGTTCTCCCGAACACCGGGGAGCTGTTTTTT. It is translated as CSVLPNTGELFF.

This clone was counted once. The CDR3 nucleotides are TGTGCCAGCATGGGGGCTAGCACAGATACGCAGTATTTT. It codes for CASMGASTDTQYF. This chain joins TRBV7-9 and TRBJ2-3, with a tentative D call TRBD1 (6 bases). V was pared by 7 bases and J by 0 bases, with 8 bases between. The germline CDR1 and CDR2 sequences are SEHNR and FQNEAQ (reference sequence). The CDR3 spans 13 residues.

This chain links TRBV19 with TRBJ2-3, with 8 bases fitting TRBD1. Germline V gene sequence: CDR1 LNHDA, CDR2 SQIVND (reference sequence). Trimming removed 6 bases from V and 0 bases from J; junction bases left unmatched: 2. The CDR3 totals 14 residues. The CDR3 sequence: CASRRDRSTDTQYF. Written as DNA, the CDR3 is TGTGCCAGTAGACGGGACAGGAGCACAGATACGCAGTATTTT.

The chain recombines TRBV9 with TRBJ1-3; no firm D call. CDR3 length equals 14 residues. Germline V gene data show CDR1 as SGDLS and CDR2 as YYNGEE. Deletions cut 3 bases from V and 2 bases from J, with 9 bases between. This CDR3 reads CASSEGGTGNTIYF. CDR3 in DNA: TGTGCCAGCAGCGAGGGAGGGACTGGAAACACCATATATTTT.

The chain employs TRBV7-2 and TRBJ1-6; D is possibly TRBD1 (5 bases). Germline assignment: CDR1 SGHTA and CDR2 FQGNSA. There are 15 residues in the CDR3. With 5 bases removed from V and 10 bases from J, the gap between germline ends came to 18 bases. The CDR3 reads CASSRNRLPDSPLHF. In DNA, the CDR3 is TGTGCCAGCAGCCGGAACAGGCTCCCCGACTCACCCCTCCACTTT. Drawing the rest from reference TRBV7-2 and TRBJ1-6, the complete variable domain is GAGVSQSPSNKVTEKGKDVELRCDPISGHTALYWYRQSLGQGLEFLIYFQGNSAPDKSGLPSDRFSAERTGGSVSTLTIQRTQQEDSAVYLCASSRNRLPDSPLHFGNGTRLTVT.

The chain couples TRBV19 to TRBJ2-2; TRBD2 might be the D (6 bases). The CDR3 extends over 14 amino acids. Trimming took 6 bases from V and 0 from J, leaving 8 bases between them. Germline V gene sequence: CDR1 LNHDA, CDR2 SQIVND (reference sequence). This CDR3 reads CASRGTPNTGELFF. The CDR3 nucleotides read TGTGCCAGTAGGGGGACTCCGAACACCGGGGAGCTGTTTTTT. The variable domain in full, with the rest retrieved from reference TRBV19 and TRBJ2-2, is DGGITQSPKYLFRKEGQNVTLSCEQNLNHDAMYWYRQDPGQGLRLIYYSQIVNDFQKGDIAEGYSVSREKKESFPLTVTSAQKNPTAFYLCASRGTPNTGELFFGEGSRLTVL.

The CDR3 DNA reads TGTGCCAGCGGTTCAGACAGGGGGATCTATGGCTACACCTTC. Protein sequence: CASGSDRGIYGYTF. The chain employs TRBV6-5 and TRBJ1-2; 9 bases map to TRBD1. CDR3 length equals 14 residues. V dropped 8 bases and J dropped 4; count of bases not matched to a gene: 8. The V gene's germline CDR1 is MNHEY and CDR2 SVGAGI.

The chain employs TRBV5-1 and TRBJ2-3; TRBD2 agrees at 7 bases. The CDR3 sequence is 15 residues long. Trimming took 2 bases from V and 6 from J; bases not matched to a gene: 9. Germline V gene data show CDR1 as SGHRS and CDR2 as YFSETQ. This CDR3 reads CASSLSGTGGDTQYF. DNA of the CDR3: TGCGCCAGCAGCTTAAGCGGCACCGGGGGGGATACGCAGTATTTT.

Here the CDR3 DNA reads TGTGCCAGCAGCGCCGGACAGAACCAAGCCTACGAGCAGTACTTC. It is translated as CASSAGQNQAYEQYF. The genes are TRBV9 and TRBJ2-7; D is perhaps TRBD1 (6 bases). CDR3 length: 15 residues. The germline V gene encodes CDR1 SGDLS and CDR2 YYNGEE. Between the trimmed V and J ends, which lost 3 bases and 2 bases, there was a span of 15 bases.

The chain joins TRBV3-1 (or the pseudogene TRBV3-2) to TRBJ2-7; D perhaps matches TRBD2 (6 bases). The V gene lost 0 bases and the J gene lost 0 bases, with 12 bases spanning the gap. The CDR3 has 16 amino acids. Germline loops: CDR1 LGHDT, CDR2 YNNKEL (reference sequence). The CDR3 coding sequence is TGTGCCAGCAGCCAAGATTTGGCTAGCGCCTCCTACGAGCAGTACTTC. Protein: CASSQDLASASYEQYF.

The chain couples TRBV2 to TRBJ2-1, with 11 bases identical to TRBD2. CDR1 and CDR2 (germline): SNHLY, FYNNEI. J gave up 4 bases and V 6 bases, and 5 bases lay outside the gene matches. This CDR3 is 15 amino acids long. The CDR3 nucleotides read TGTGCCAGCAGCGCCGGGACTAGCGGTTACAATGAGCAGTTCTTC. Protein sequence: CASSAGTSGYNEQFF.

The chain has TRBV18 and TRBJ2-1; D uncertain. CDR1 and CDR2 (germline): KGHSH, LQKENI. CDR3 length: 12 amino acids. V lost 2 bases, J lost 8 bases, and 7 bases lay in between. CDR3 nucleotide sequence: TGTGCCAGCTCACCAACGGTTGATGAGCAGTTCTTC. This gives the protein CASSPTVDEQFF.

The rearrangement uses TRBV30 and TRBJ1-4; perhaps TRBD1 as D (5 bases). This CDR3 is built from 14 residues. Trimming cost V 3 bases and J 8 bases, with 16 bases left between them. CDR1 and CDR2 from the germline V gene are GTSNPN and SVGIG (reference sequence). The chain's CDR3 is CAWRIPGAGEKLFF. Written as DNA, the CDR3 is TGTGCCTGGAGGATACCCGGGGCGGGGGAAAAACTGTTTTTT.